The 14 T cell receptor beta chains presented below share a single source sample, sequenced in a study of graft-versus-host responses after intestinal transplantation. The table came from immunoSEQ multiplex PCR; TCRdb's copy has only in-frame clones and leaves some out. The table lists about 39,000 clones, about 94% of them singletons, with 21% in the top ten. No antigen has been identified for these receptors. The starting material was unstimulated CD8+ T cells sorted from spleen or lymph node cells, obtained before transplant. The receptor source for this set is a human donor who was the organ donor for an intestinal transplant.

This sequence joins TRBV4-2 and TRBJ2-5, with TRBD1 identical over 7 bases. Trimming at V came to 4 bases and at J to 0 bases, leaving 8 bases not matched to a gene. The CDR3 runs to 16 residues. Germline CDR1 reads LGHNA; CDR2 reads YNFKEQ. DNA for the CDR3: TGTGCCAGCAGCCCCCGGACAGGCGCGTACCAAGAGACCCAGTACTTC. Translation: CASSPRTGAYQETQYF.

The rearrangement joins TRBV28 to TRBJ1-2; TRBD1 might be the D (5 bases). There are 13 residues in the CDR3. Per germline, CDR1 MDHEN and CDR2 SYDVKM. V lost 6 bases, J lost 7 bases, and 15 bases lay in between. CDR3 loop: CASSPTAWSGYTF. CDR3 DNA sequence: TGTGCCAGCAGCCCGACAGCTTGGTCTGGCTACACCTTC.

The rearrangement links TRBV7-8 to TRBJ2-4; D remains ambiguous. This CDR3 is 16 amino acids long. Germline values: CDR1 SGHVS, CDR2 FQNEAQ. V was cut by 1 base and J by 0 bases, with 10 bases left in between. The DNA of the CDR3 is TGTGCCAGCAGCTTAGGACCGACCAAAGCCAAAAACATTCAGTACTTC. It is translated as CASSLGPTKAKNIQYF.

The sample holds one count of this clone. The chain uses TRBV4-1 and TRBJ1-3; a possible D gene is TRBD1 (6 bases). Trimming removed 8 bases from V and 0 bases from J, with 23 bases in between. Germline V gene data show CDR1 as MGHRA and CDR2 as YSYEKL. This CDR3 spans 18 amino acids. CDR3 DNA: TGCGCCAGCTCCCTTATAAGGGGGGACGGGAGCTCTGGAAACACCATATATTTT. It translates to CASSLIRGDGSSGNTIYF.

J is TRBJ1-5 and V is TRBV23-1; 9 bases are shared with TRBD1. TRBV23-1 is identified as an open reading frame with a role that is uncertain. With 2 bases clipped from V and 6 bases from J, the junction kept 11 bases outside the gene matches. The CDR3 sequence is 17 residues long. The CDR3 DNA follows: TGCGCCAGCAGTCAAATTAAGGACAGGGGCTTTTGTCAGCCCCAGCATTTT. Amino acids: CASSQIKDRGFCQPQHF.

The chain links TRBV27 to TRBJ2-2; no reliable D call. Germline V gene lookup returns CDR1 MNHEY and CDR2 SMNVEV (reference sequence). Trimming shortened V by 5 bases and J by 0 bases, and 4 bases separated the two germline ends. CDR3 size: 13 residues. As DNA, the CDR3 is TGTGCCAGCAGTGACGCGAACACCGGGGAGCTGTTTTTT. Residues: CASSDANTGELFF.

This chain links TRBV6-4 with TRBJ2-1; TRBD2 matches at 11 bases. The CDR3 loop spans 14 amino acids. The V gene end was trimmed by 4 bases and the J gene end by 7 bases; junction bases not matched to a gene: 3. Germline CDR1 and CDR2: MRHNA and SNTAGT. Here the CDR3 reads CASSVVAGGNEQFF. DNA for the CDR3: TGTGCCAGCAGTGTGGTAGCGGGAGGGAATGAGCAGTTCTTC.

This clone was seen more than once but under ten times. The V gene is TRBV4-1, the J gene TRBJ1-4; the D is unclear. V gave up 1 base and J gave up 13 bases, with 10 bases separating them. CDR1 MGHRA and CDR2 YSYEKL come from the germline V gene. This CDR3 region has 12 residues. The CDR3 spells CASSQVAGGLFF. The CDR3 DNA sequence: TGCGCCAGCAGCCAAGTGGCGGGTGGACTGTTTTTT.

V gene TRBV2 combines with J gene TRBJ2-2; no definite D call. CDR3 size: 15 residues. CDR1 and CDR2 from the germline V gene are SNHLY and FYNNEI. V dropped 4 bases and J dropped 4 bases, with 13 bases sitting between them. The CDR3 protein is CASSGPGTSTGELFF. The CDR3 DNA reads TGTGCCAGCAGTGGGCCGGGCACGAGCACCGGGGAGCTGTTTTTT.

This chain uses TRBV27 with TRBJ2-6; D is possibly TRBD1 (5 bases). V dropped 0 bases and J dropped 0 bases, with 9 bases sitting between them. The CDR3 extends over 17 amino acids. Germline V gene lookup returns CDR1 MNHEY and CDR2 SMNVEV (reference sequence). Written as DNA, the CDR3 is TGTGCCAGCAGTTTATCGAGTCAGGGCTCTGGGGCCAACGTCCTGACTTTC. Its translation is CASSLSSQGSGANVLTF.

The rearrangement links TRBV7-9 to TRBJ2-1; 8 bases align to TRBD2. CDR1 and CDR2 (germline): SEHNR, FQNEAQ (reference sequence). V shed 4 bases, J shed 8 bases, and the junction held 10 bases outside the gene matches. The CDR3 length is 15 residues. Here the CDR3 DNA reads TGTGCCAGCAGCTCTGGACTAGCCGAGCGCGATGAGCAGTTCTTC. It is translated as CASSSGLAERDEQFF.

This sequence joins TRBV18 and TRBJ2-7, with 13 bases that match TRBD2. The CDR3 loop spans 16 amino acids. J gave up 3 bases and V 3 bases, and 5 bases lay outside the gene matches. The V gene's germline CDR1 is KGHSH and CDR2 LQKENI. The CDR3 loop is CASSPLGLAGHYEQYF. As DNA, the CDR3 is TGTGCCAGCTCACCCCTGGGACTAGCGGGGCACTACGAGCAGTACTTC.

This clone was recorded only once. The chain carries TRBV9 and TRBJ1-1, with a tentative D call TRBD1 (5 bases). V lost 6 bases and J 5 bases, leaving 14 bases between the germline ends. CDR3 length: 13 residues. Germline CDR1 reads SGDLS; CDR2 reads YYNGEE. The CDR3 DNA reads as TGTGCCAGCAACCCGGGGGGTGGAACTGAAGCTTTCTTT. This translates into CASNPGGGTEAFF.

This chain joins TRBV7-3 and TRBJ2-3; 8 nucleotides match TRBD2. After removal of 0 bases from V and 1 base from J, the junction contained 3 bases not matched to a gene. The CDR3 totals 16 residues. Germline V gene sequence: CDR1 SGHTA, CDR2 FQGTGA. The CDR3 region is CASSLTAGEGTDTQYF. The CDR3 bases are TGTGCCAGCAGCTTAACAGCGGGAGAGGGCACAGATACGCAGTATTTT.